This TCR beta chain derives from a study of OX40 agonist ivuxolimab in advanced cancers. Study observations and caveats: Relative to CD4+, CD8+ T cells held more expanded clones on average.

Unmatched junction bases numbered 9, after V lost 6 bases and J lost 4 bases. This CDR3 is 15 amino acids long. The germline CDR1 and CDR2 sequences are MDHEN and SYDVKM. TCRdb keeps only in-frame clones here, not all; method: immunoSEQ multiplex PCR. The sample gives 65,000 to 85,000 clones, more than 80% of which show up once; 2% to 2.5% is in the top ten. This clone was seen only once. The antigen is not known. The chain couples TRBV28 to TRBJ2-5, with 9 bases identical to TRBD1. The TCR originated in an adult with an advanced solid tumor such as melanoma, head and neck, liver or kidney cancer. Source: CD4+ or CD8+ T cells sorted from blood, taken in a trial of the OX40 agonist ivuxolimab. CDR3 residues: CASSLSTGGGETQYF. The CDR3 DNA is TGTGCCAGCAGCCTTTCAACAGGGGGCGGAGAGACCCAGTACTTC.